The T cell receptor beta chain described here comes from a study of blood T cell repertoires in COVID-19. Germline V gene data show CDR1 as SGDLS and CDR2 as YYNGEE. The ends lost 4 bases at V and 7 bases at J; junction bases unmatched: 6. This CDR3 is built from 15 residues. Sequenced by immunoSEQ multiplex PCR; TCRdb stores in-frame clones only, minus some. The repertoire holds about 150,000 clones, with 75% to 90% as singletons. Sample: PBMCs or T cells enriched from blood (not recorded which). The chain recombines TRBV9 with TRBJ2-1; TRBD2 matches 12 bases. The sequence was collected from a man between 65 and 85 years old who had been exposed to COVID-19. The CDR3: CASSSLAGGPNEQFF. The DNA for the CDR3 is TGTGCCAGCAGCTCTCTAGCGGGAGGGCCGAATGAGCAGTTCTTC.